This entry lists 10 T cell receptor beta chains sequenced from one sample in a study of blood T cell repertoires in COVID-19. Sequencing used immunoSEQ multiplex PCR; TCRdb keeps in-frame clones, though not all of them. The repertoire holds about 150,000 clones, with 80% to 90% as singletons. The specimen sequenced was peripheral blood. All receptors come from a man older than 75 with acute or convalescent COVID-19.

V and J are TRBV11-2 and TRBJ2-7, with 13 bases fitting TRBD2. There are 16 residues in the CDR3. Germline CDR1 reads SGHAT; CDR2 reads FQNNGV. V shed 5 bases, J shed 7 bases, and the junction held 11 bases outside the gene matches. The CDR3 sequence: CASSLTSPGLAGEQYF. In nucleotides, the CDR3 is TGTGCCAGCAGCCTAACCTCTCCGGGACTAGCGGGAGAGCAGTACTTC.

The rearrangement uses TRBV19 and TRBJ1-6; TRBD1 agrees at 8 bases. V was clipped by 6 bases and J by 7 bases; unmatched bases: 8. Per the germline V gene, CDR1 is LNHDA and CDR2 is SQIVND (reference sequence). The length of the CDR3 is 15 residues. For the CDR3, the DNA is TGTGCCAGTAGCCTCGGGACAGGCGTAAATTCACCCCTCCACTTT. This gives the protein CASSLGTGVNSPLHF. Using reference TRBV19 and TRBJ1-6 for the parts outside the CDR3, the full variable domain is DGGITQSPKYLFRKEGQNVTLSCEQNLNHDAMYWYRQDPGQGLRLIYYSQIVNDFQKGDIAEGYSVSREKKESFPLTVTSAQKNPTAFYLCASSLGTGVNSPLHFGNGTRLTVT.

This chain connects TRBV5-1 to TRBJ2-7, with 8 bases matching TRBD2. The germline V gene has CDR1 SGHRS and CDR2 YFSETQ. J was trimmed by 0 bases and V by 4 bases; bases with no gene match: 9. This CDR3 has 16 residues. CDR3 amino acids: CASSTESGRGSYEQYF. The CDR3 coding sequence is TGCGCCAGCAGCACCGAAAGCGGGAGAGGCTCCTACGAGCAGTACTTC.

The V gene is TRBV19, the J gene TRBJ1-5; D uncertain. The germline CDR1 and CDR2 sequences are LNHDA and SQIVND (reference sequence). V lost 7 bases and J 3 bases, leaving 10 bases between the germline ends. CDR3 length: 13 amino acids. The DNA for the CDR3 is TGTGCCAGTATGGGCCAGTACAATCAGCCCCAGCATTTT. It specifies CASMGQYNQPQHF.

This clone showed up just once. The rearrangement uses TRBV11-3 and TRBJ2-3; TRBD2 matches 9 bases. CDR1 and CDR2 (germline): SGHNT, YENEEA. The CDR3 runs 14 residues. V trimming: 1 base; J trimming: 7 bases; junction bases outside the gene matches: 3. As DNA, the CDR3 is TGTGCCAGCAGCTTAGGCCTAGCGGGGTATACGCAGTATTTT. Protein product: CASSLGLAGYTQYF.

V gene TRBV7-2 combines with J gene TRBJ2-3, with 7 positions matching TRBD1. Trimming removed 4 bases from V and 2 bases from J; junction bases left unmatched: 9. Germline V gene lookup returns CDR1 SGHTA and CDR2 FQGNSA. The CDR3 is made up of 16 amino acids. The CDR3 region is CASSSKTGTVTDTQYF. Written as DNA, the CDR3 is TGTGCCAGCAGCTCTAAAACCGGGACAGTCACAGATACGCAGTATTTT.

This chain links TRBV19 with TRBJ2-2; 8 nucleotides match TRBD1. Germline V gene lookup returns CDR1 LNHDA and CDR2 SQIVND (reference sequence). Trimming took 6 bases from V and 1 from J; bases not matched to a gene: 4. This CDR3 region has 15 residues. The CDR3: CASRRDRQNTGELFF. The CDR3 bases are TGTGCCAGTAGAAGGGACAGGCAGAACACCGGGGAGCTGTTTTTT.

The gene calls are TRBV2 and TRBJ1-5, with 9 bases matching TRBD1. This CDR3 comprises 13 residues. V was clipped by 5 bases and J by 6 bases; unmatched bases: 2. Germline-derived CDR1 and CDR2 are SNHLY and FYNNEI. The CDR3 region has the DNA TGTGCCAGCAGTATACAGGGGGCTCAGCCCCAGCATTTT. It translates to CASSIQGAQPQHF.

This clone occurred once. This chain joins TRBV3-1 (or the pseudogene TRBV3-2) and TRBJ1-1; D is uncertain. The germline V gene has CDR1 LGHDT and CDR2 YNNKEL (reference sequence). The V end was cut by 4 bases, the J end by 1 base, with 7 bases between. This CDR3 has 13 amino acids. CDR3 coding DNA: TGTGCCAGCAGCCTTGGGCCGAACACTGAAGCTTTCTTT. The encoded protein is CASSLGPNTEAFF.

CDR3 coding DNA: TGTGCCAGCAGCTTAGGCTCCCACAGGATGAACACTGAAGCTTTCTTT. Amino acids: CASSLGSHRMNTEAFF. The chain links TRBV13 to TRBJ1-1; D possibly corresponds to TRBD1 (5 bases). CDR1 is PRHDT and CDR2 is FYEKMQ in the germline V gene (reference sequence). Trimming pared 0 bases from V and 0 bases from J, leaving 11 bases between. This CDR3 has 16 amino acids.